The T cell receptor (beta chain) under discussion was sequenced for a study of beta chain features in type 1 diabetes. General study findings and limits: When Type 1 diabetes patients were examined, their TCRB CDR3s proved moderately but significantly shorter in all four CD4+ subsets. VDJ junctions from type 1 diabetes patients carried fewer insertions and larger deletions.

This clone was detected only a few times. Its antigen is still unknown. Germline loops: CDR1 SGDLS, CDR2 YYNGEE. The CDR3 contains 13 residues. V lost 4 bases to trimming and J lost 3 bases; unmatched junction nucleotides: 3. TCRB transcripts that were expressed got sequenced, as all of the isolated RNA had been reverse transcribed. Samples of naive, central memory and regulatory T cells yielded a mean of around 3.4 million reads. Libraries were prepared by immunoSEQ multiplex PCR; TCRdb keeps only in-frame clonotypes and omits some of them. This table holds a few hundred thousand clones, about 20% found once. Purity above 95% was achieved in all sorted populations.

The sequenced sample consisted of naive CD4+ T cells from blood. This chain connects TRBV9 to TRBJ1-1; 7 bases map to TRBD1. The receptor comes from a woman younger than 30 in good health. CDR3 region: CASSPGQDTEAFF. The CDR3 DNA reads as TGTGCCAGCAGCCCTGGACAGGACACTGAAGCTTTCTTT.